The clone carrying this T cell receptor beta chain was observed at least ten times. As yet, its antigen is unknown. Germline V gene lookup returns CDR1 MGHRA and CDR2 YSYEKL. The CDR3 spans 13 residues. Trimming cost V 1 base and J 2 bases, with 6 bases left between them. The authors made cDNA by 5'RACE with 10-nucleotide random UMIs. TCRdb itself ran the 5' RACE reads through MiXCR, one entry per CDR3 protein. The table lists roughly 39,000 distinct CDR3 sequences, approximately 5% of them singletons, with approximately 9.1% in the top ten. This sample stems from a study of neurological immune-mediated disorders. Study findings and constraints: HTLV-1-associated myelopathy had the most TCR clonal expansion, and multiple sclerosis had the least, less than healthy controls. Expanded clones shared no identical CDR3 amino acid sequences across subjects, which suggested private TCR-beta repertoires in all groups.

Blood bank volunteers in Maryland, USA, served as healthy controls. This clonotype originated in a man aged 18 to 35 in good health. The sequenced material came from CD4+ T cells from blood. The chain carries TRBV4-1 and TRBJ2-7; D unclear. CDR3 bases: TGCGCCAGCAGCCAAGGTTCAACCTACGAGCAGTACTTC. Protein product: CASSQGSTYEQYF.